A single T cell receptor (beta chain) is shown here with its context. What it binds is unknown. Each patient was aged 18 to 65 and had newly diagnosed hyperthyroidism of under 2 months' duration. Diagnoses were made from clinical symptoms, serum measures (thyroxine and TRAb), thyroid ultrasound and orbital computed tomography. V was pared by 0 bases and J by 8 bases, with 14 bases between. Per the germline V gene, CDR1 is SGHKS and CDR2 is YYEKEE (reference sequence). The CDR3 totals 14 residues. The record originates from a study of T cells in Graves' hyperthyroidism and ophthalmopathy. Study-level points and caveats: The authors' 13 V-J model separated ophthalmopathy from stable hyperthyroidism.

RNA transcripts gave rise to amplified TCR beta CDR3 regions. HTBI primers drove first-round RT-PCR of the TCR CDR3. In TCRdb, the multiplex PCR reads were re-called with MiXCR into one record per CDR3 protein. There are 470,000 or so distinct CDR3 sequences in the sample; roughly 20% occur only once, and more than 25% lies in the top ten. The sequenced sample was blood. This clonotype originated in a man aged 18-30 years with Graves' hyperthyroidism. The rearrangement joins TRBV5-5 to TRBJ1-2, with unresolved D. Here the CDR3 DNA reads TGTGCCAGCAGCTTGGCTACAGACTTGGAGGGCTACACCTTC. This translates into CASSLATDLEGYTF.